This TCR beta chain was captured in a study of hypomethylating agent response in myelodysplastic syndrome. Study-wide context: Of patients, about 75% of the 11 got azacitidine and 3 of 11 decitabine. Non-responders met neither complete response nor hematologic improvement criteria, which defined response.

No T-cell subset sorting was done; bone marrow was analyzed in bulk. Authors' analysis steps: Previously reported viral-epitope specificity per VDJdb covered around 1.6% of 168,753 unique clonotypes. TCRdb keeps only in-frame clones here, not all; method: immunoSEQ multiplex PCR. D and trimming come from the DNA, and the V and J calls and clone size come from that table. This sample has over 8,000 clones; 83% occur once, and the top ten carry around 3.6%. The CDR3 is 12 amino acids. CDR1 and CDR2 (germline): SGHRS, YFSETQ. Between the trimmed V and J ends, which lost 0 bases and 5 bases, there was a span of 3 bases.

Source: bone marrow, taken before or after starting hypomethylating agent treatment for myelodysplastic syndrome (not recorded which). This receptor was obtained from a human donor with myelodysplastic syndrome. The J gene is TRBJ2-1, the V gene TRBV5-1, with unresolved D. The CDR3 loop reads CASSLGDNEQFF. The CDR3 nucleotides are TGCGCCAGCAGCTTGGGAGACAATGAGCAGTTCTTC.